This entry features one TCR beta chain sequence. The data are from a study of shared T cell receptors in the human thymus. Germline CDR1 and CDR2: LGHNA and YSLEER. The CDR3 contains 14 residues. Trimming removed 4 bases at V and 6 bases at J, with 15 bases between. Profiled with immunoSEQ multiplex PCR; TCRdb holds only in-frame clones, not every one. The table records some 760,000 clones, around 85% of them present only once. The sample was also reused in another study, on human thymus T cells. In that study: Resections that were taken during corrective heart surgery supplied the thymus tissue.

The sequenced sample consisted of thymocytes. V and J are TRBV4-3 and TRBJ1-2; D may be TRBD1 (6 bases). The clonotype originates from a girl under three years old with a congenital heart defect. CDR3 in DNA: TGCGCCAGCAGCCGCGGGGGCCCAAGAAATGGCTACACCTTC. Translation gives CASSRGGPRNGYTF.